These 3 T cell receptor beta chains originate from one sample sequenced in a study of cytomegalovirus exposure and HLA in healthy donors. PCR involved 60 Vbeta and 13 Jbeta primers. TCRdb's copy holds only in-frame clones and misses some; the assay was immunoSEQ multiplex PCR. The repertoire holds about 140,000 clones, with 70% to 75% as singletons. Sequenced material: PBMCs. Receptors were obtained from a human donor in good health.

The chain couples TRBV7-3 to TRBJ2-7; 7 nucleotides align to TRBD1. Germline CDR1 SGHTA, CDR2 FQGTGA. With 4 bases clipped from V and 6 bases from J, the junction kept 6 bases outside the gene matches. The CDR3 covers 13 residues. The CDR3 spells CASSSRQGGEQYF. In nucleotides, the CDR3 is TGTGCCAGCAGCTCCAGACAGGGTGGCGAGCAGTACTTC.

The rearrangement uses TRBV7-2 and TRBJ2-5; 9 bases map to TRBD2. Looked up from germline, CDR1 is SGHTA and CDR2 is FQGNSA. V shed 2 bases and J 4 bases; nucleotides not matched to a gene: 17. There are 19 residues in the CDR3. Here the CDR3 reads CASSLRATFSGRIGETQYF. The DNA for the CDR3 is TGTGCCAGCAGCTTAAGGGCGACCTTCAGCGGGAGGATTGGAGAGACCCAGTACTTC. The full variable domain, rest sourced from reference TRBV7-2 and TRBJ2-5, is GAGVSQSPSNKVTEKGKDVELRCDPISGHTALYWYRQSLGQGLEFLIYFQGNSAPDKSGLPSDRFSAERTGGSVSTLTIQRTQQEDSAVYLCASSLRATFSGRIGETQYFGPGTRLLVL.

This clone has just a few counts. CDR3 in DNA: TGCGCCAGCACCCGCAGCGGGAGTTTGTACGAGCAGTACTTC. Its translation is CASTRSGSLYEQYF. The chain carries TRBV5-1 and TRBJ2-7; TRBD2 matches 8 bases. Germline lookup yields CDR1 SGHRS and CDR2 YFSETQ. This CDR3 spans 14 amino acids. V was clipped by 6 bases and J by 4 bases; unmatched bases: 9.